This T cell receptor (beta chain) was retrieved from a study of technical replicates of blood from a handful of donors. Looked up from germline, CDR1 is MGHRA and CDR2 is YSYEKL. V lost 0 bases and J lost 2, with 10 bases in between. The CDR3 is made up of 15 amino acids. TCRdb keeps only in-frame clones here, not all; method: immunoSEQ multiplex PCR. This table holds roughly 59,000 clones, about 86% found once. Sample: PBMCs. The rearrangement links TRBV4-1 to TRBJ1-2, with a possible D match to TRBD1 (5 bases). This TCR was sampled from a human donor in good health. Some clones in this sample may be carry-over from other donors' samples. Here the CDR3 DNA reads TGCGCCAGCAGCCAAGATCGTTACAGGAACTATGGCTACACCTTC. This sequence encodes CASSQDRYRNYGYTF.